This T cell receptor beta chain was identified during a study of shared clonotypes between healthy human individuals. Libraries were prepared by immunoSEQ multiplex PCR; TCRdb keeps only in-frame clonotypes and omits some of them. The repertoire holds 2,500,000 or so clones, with 80% to 95% as singletons. V was pared by 4 bases and J by 1 base, with 8 bases of the junction left unmatched. CDR1 SGHRS and CDR2 YFSETQ come from the germline V gene. CDR3 length equals 16 residues. Input material: naive CD4+ T cells from PBMCs. Subset denoted: CD45RA+ positively selected. The clonotype was recovered from a man aged 18 to 29 in good health. Some clones in this sample may be carry-over from other donors' samples. The chain links TRBV5-1 to TRBJ2-5, with 9 bases lining up with TRBD1. The CDR3 bases are TGCGCCAGCAGCCCTGGGACAGGGTCCCTCCAAGAGACCCAGTACTTC. It encodes CASSPGTGSLQETQYF.